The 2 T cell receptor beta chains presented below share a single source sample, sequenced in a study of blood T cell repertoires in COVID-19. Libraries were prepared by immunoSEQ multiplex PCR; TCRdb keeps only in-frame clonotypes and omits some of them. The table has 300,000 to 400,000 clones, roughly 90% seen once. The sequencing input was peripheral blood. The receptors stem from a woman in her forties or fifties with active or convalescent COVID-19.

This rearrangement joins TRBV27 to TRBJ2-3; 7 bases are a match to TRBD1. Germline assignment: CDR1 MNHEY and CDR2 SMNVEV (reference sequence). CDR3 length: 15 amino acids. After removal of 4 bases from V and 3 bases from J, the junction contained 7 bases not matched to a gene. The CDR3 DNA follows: TGTGCCAGCAGTTATCCCCGACAGGGAACAGATACGCAGTATTTT. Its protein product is CASSYPRQGTDTQYF.

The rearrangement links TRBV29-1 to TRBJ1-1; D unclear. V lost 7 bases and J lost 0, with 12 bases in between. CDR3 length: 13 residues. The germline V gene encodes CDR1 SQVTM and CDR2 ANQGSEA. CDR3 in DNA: TGCAGCGCAGTGCAGGCCTTGAACACTGAAGCTTTCTTT. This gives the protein CSAVQALNTEAFF.